Listed below are T cell receptor beta chains from one sample, sequenced in a study of shared clonotypes between healthy human individuals. Method: immunoSEQ multiplex PCR; TCRdb's copy keeps in-frame clones and lacks some. Of under 1,100,000 clones detected, around four fifths appear once; the ten largest clones hold 1.4%. Sequencing was carried out using memory CD4+ T cells sorted from blood. The receptors were gathered from a man aged 18 to 35 in good health. Each CDR3 is given with its conserved first and last residue. D genes are given only for firm matches. Clone size is stated in some rows and not others, as once, few, many or a class when expanded.

v_gene	j_gene	d_gene	abundance	CDR3nt	CDR3aa
TRBV5-1	TRBJ1-1	NA	NA	TGCGCCAGCAGTCAGGGTGCCACTGAAGCTTTCTTT	CASSQGATEAFF
TRBV5-1	TRBJ2-4	TRBD2	NA	TGCGCCAGCAGCCCCGGGACTAGCGGCTTATTAGCCAAAAACATTCAGTACTTC	CASSPGTSGLLAKNIQYF
TRBV6-5	TRBJ2-7	TRBD1	NA	TGTGCCAGCACCCGTGGACAGGGTTACTACGAGCAGTACTTC	CASTRGQGYYEQYF
TRBV6-5	TRBJ1-1	NA	NA	TGTGCCAGCGGAGCCATAAAGGGGACTGAAGCTTTCTTT	CASGAIKGTEAFF
TRBV19	TRBJ1-2	NA	NA	TGTGCCAGTAGTATAGTCGGTCTTGGGCAGCCTAACTATGGCTACACCTTC	CASSIVGLGQPNYGYTF
TRBV7-8	TRBJ2-7	NA	NA	TGTGCCAGCAGCTTAGCGAGGGCTAGCATCAACGAGCAGTACTTC	CASSLARASINEQYF
TRBV20-1	TRBJ2-7	NA	NA	TGCAGTGCTGTCCGGGACGGGGAGTACTTC	CSAVRDGEYF
TRBV27	TRBJ1-4	NA	NA	TGTGCCAGCAGCGGGGGGGCCGGTAATGAAAAACTGTTTTTT	CASSGGAGNEKLFF
TRBV30	TRBJ1-1	NA	NA	TGTGCCAGTAGAAAGAACACTGAAGCTTTCTTT	CASRKNTEAFF
TRBV5-4	TRBJ2-5	TRBD2	NA	TGTGCCAGCAGCACGCTAGCGGGTGTACAAGAGACCCAGTACTTC	CASSTLAGVQETQYF
TRBV10-3	TRBJ2-1	NA	NA	TGTGCCATCGGGGACAACCTCCGGGTTGAGCAGTTCTTC	CAIGDNLRVEQFF
TRBV7-9	TRBJ2-7	TRBD2	once	TGTGCCAGCAGCTTAGATCTGGGGCTAGCGGACCCAAGCTCCTACGAGCAGTACTTC	CASSLDLGLADPSSYEQYF
TRBV5-4	TRBJ2-2	NA	NA	TGTGCCAGCAGCTTGGATACAGGGCCCGGGGAGCTGTTTTTT	CASSLDTGPGELFF
TRBV13	TRBJ2-7	TRBD1	NA	TGTGCCAGCAGCTTAGGCGGATGGTGGGACAGGGACCACGAGCAGTACTTC	CASSLGGWWDRDHEQYF
TRBV4-3	TRBJ2-1	NA	NA	TGCGCCAGCAGCCAAGAACCAAGGGACAATGAGCAGTTCTTC	CASSQEPRDNEQFF
TRBV19	TRBJ2-1	NA	NA	TGTGCCAGTAGTTTGACTACCGTGGACAATGAGCAGTTCTTC	CASSLTTVDNEQFF
TRBV18	TRBJ2-7	TRBD2	NA	TGTGCCAGCTCACCAATTGGTGGGATTCGCCTAGCGGGAGACTACGAGCAGTACTTC	CASSPIGGIRLAGDYEQYF
TRBV25-1	TRBJ1-1	NA	NA	TGTGCCAGCAGTGAGGCAGGGTTGAACACTGAAGCTTTCTTT	CASSEAGLNTEAFF
TRBV18	TRBJ1-1	NA	NA	TGTGCCAGCTCACCATCAGAAGGGATCGGAGCTTTCTTT	CASSPSEGIGAFF
TRBV7-6	TRBJ2-3	NA	NA	TGTGCCAGCAGCCGTGTACAGGCCGGCACAGATACGCAGTATTTT	CASSRVQAGTDTQYF
TRBV29-1	TRBJ2-7	TRBD1	NA	TGCAGCGTTAGAACCGGGACAGGCCCCTACGAGCAGTACTTC	CSVRTGTGPYEQYF
TRBV30	TRBJ2-5	TRBD2	NA	TGTGCCTCGTCTAGCGGGAGAAGGGAGCAGTACTTC	CASSSGRREQYF
TRBV5-4	TRBJ1-2	TRBD1	once	TGTGCCAGCAGCGTGACAGGGGTGGACTATGGCTACACCTTC	CASSVTGVDYGYTF
TRBV7-7	TRBJ2-3	NA	NA	TGTGCTAGCAGCTTAGGCCTGGAGGGCACAGATACGCAGTATTTT	CASSLGLEGTDTQYF
TRBV19	TRBJ1-1	TRBD1	NA	TGTGCCAGTACGTCCGGGACAGGGGAAACTGAAGCTTTCTTT	CASTSGTGETEAFF
TRBV30	TRBJ1-2	NA	NA	TGTGCCTGGAGGACATTGGAGGGTAGGGTTTCCTATGGCTACACCTTC	CAWRTLEGRVSYGYTF
TRBV30	TRBJ1-4	TRBD1	NA	TGTGCCTGGAGCATGGACAGGGGCGGGGAAAAACTGTTTTTT	CAWSMDRGGEKLFF
TRBV6-1	TRBJ1-5	NA	NA	TGTGCCAGCAAGGGAGACCAGAGGGGTCAGCCCCAGCATTTT	CASKGDQRGQPQHF
TRBV7-2	TRBJ1-2	TRBD1	NA	TGTGCCAGCAGCCCCCGGACAGGGGGCGGTGGCTACACCTTC	CASSPRTGGGGYTF
TRBV15	TRBJ1-5	NA	once	TGTGCCACCAGCAGAGATGAGGGAAGCAATCAGCCCCAGCATTTT	CATSRDEGSNQPQHF
TRBV21-1	TRBJ2-1	NA	NA	TGTGCCACCCGCAGGGTGAGAAAAGAGCAGTTCTTC	CATRRVRKEQFF